This is a list of T cell receptor beta chains from one sample in a study of T cells in Graves' hyperthyroidism and ophthalmopathy. TCRdb re-called the multiplex PCR reads with MiXCR, one entry per CDR3 protein. The sample contains about 480,000 distinct CDR3 sequences, approximately 15% of which appear only once. Material: blood. Receptor source: a woman in her late teens or twenties with Graves' hyperthyroidism. Both conserved end residues are part of each CDR3. Only part of the rows carry a size: once, few, many, or a class if the clone is expanded.

TRBV19	TRBJ2-5	many	CATAPGTGYDGETQYF
TRBV4-1	TRBJ1-2	.	CASSLGQGENYGYTF
TRBV7-9	TRBJ2-7	.	CASSLDGTPRGCEQYF
TRBV7-2	TRBJ2-7	many	CASSAGLAGTYEQYF
TRBV19	TRBJ1-1	.	CASDGTGWNTEAFF
TRBV29-1	TRBJ2-2	.	CSVVQNTGELFF
TRBV18	TRBJ2-1	many	CASSPANEQFF
TRBV25-1	TRBJ2-7	many	CASSGSGRAGYEQYF
TRBV6-5	TRBJ2-3	many	CASSYEGLAGASTDTQYF
TRBV20-1	TRBJ2-7	many	CSAARTSVSGEQYF